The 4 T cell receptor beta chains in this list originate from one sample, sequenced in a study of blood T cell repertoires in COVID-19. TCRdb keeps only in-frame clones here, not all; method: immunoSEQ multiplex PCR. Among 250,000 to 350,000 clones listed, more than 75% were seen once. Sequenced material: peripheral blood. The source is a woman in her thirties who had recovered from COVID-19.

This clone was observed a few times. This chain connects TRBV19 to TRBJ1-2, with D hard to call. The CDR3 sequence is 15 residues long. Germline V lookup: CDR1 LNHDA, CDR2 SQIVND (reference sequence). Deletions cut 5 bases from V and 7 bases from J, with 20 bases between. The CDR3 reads CASSGDVRDSAGYTF. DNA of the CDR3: TGTGCCAGTAGTGGCGATGTGAGGGATTCCGCTGGCTACACCTTC.

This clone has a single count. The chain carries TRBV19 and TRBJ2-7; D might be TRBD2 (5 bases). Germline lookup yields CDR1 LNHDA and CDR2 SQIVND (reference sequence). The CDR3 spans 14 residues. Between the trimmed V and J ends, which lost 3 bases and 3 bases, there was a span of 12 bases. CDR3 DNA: TGTGCCAGTAGTATGGGAACAGACTACTACGAGCAGTACTTC. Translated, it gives CASSMGTDYYEQYF.

CDR3 bases: TGTGCCAGCAGTTTAAGGACTGCCTCCTCCTACGAGCAGTACTTC. Translated: CASSLRTASSYEQYF. V usage is TRBV27 and J usage is TRBJ2-7; tentatively, D is TRBD2 (5 bases). V lost 2 bases and J 0 bases, leaving 11 bases between the germline ends. CDR1 MNHEY and CDR2 SMNVEV come from the germline V gene (reference sequence). CDR3 size: 15 residues.

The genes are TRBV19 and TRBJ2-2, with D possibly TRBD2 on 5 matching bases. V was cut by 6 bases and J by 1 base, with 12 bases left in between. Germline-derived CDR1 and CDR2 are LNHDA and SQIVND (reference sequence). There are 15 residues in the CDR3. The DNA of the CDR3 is TGTGCCAGTAGAGTGCCAGGACTGAACACCGGGGAGCTGTTTTTT. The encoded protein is CASRVPGLNTGELFF.